This T cell receptor beta chain was captured by sequencing in a study of blood T cell repertoires in COVID-19. As processed by the authors: Scientists estimated how many nucleated cells there were by amplifying reference gene primers. Clones were sequenced by immunoSEQ multiplex PCR, and TCRdb holds only the in-frame ones, with some missing. That table supplies the V and J calls and clone size; D and trimming were determined from the DNA. The repertoire holds 360,000 or so clones, with roughly 87% as singletons. The participants were between about 18 and 100 years old and came from under 25 US areas. Cohort placement rested on clinical history that participants reported themselves. The length of the CDR3 is 14 residues. From germline, CDR1 is SGHDT and CDR2 YYEEEE. Trimming pared 3 bases from V and 7 bases from J, leaving 14 bases between. This clone was detected only a few times.

This receptor was taken from a woman aged 50 to 65 who had recovered from COVID-19. The gene calls are TRBV5-6 and TRBJ1-5, with D hard to call. Source material: PBMCs or T cells enriched from blood (not recorded which). CDR3 nucleotide sequence: TGTGCCAGCAGCTCAGCGGTTCTCCGGCAGCCCCAGCATTTT. This sequence encodes CASSSAVLRQPQHF.